Listed here is a single TCR beta chain. Seattle's enrolled individuals joined amid active infection and were then monitored longitudinally. This CDR3 is built from 14 residues. CDR1 is MDHEN, CDR2 SYDVKM, per germline. V lost 7 bases, J lost 7 bases, and 16 bases lay in between. The source of the sample is a study of blood T cell repertoires in COVID-19. Across the study: The cDNA or gDNA used as material had been derived from T cells, B-cell-depleted T cells, or PBMCs.

Here immunoSEQ multiplex PCR was the method, and the copy in TCRdb shows in-frame clones only, minus some. The sample lists almost 200,000 clones; over 80% were seen once. The V gene is TRBV28, the J gene TRBJ2-2, with D possibly matching TRBD1 (5 bases). Sequencing used peripheral blood. The clonotype comes from a man aged 55 to 70 with COVID-19, enrolled during active disease. CDR3 sequence (DNA): TGTGCCAGCATCCCCTGGGGCCCGAACGGGGAGCTGTTTTTT. It is translated as CASIPWGPNGELFF.